This paragraph reports one T cell receptor beta chain. V gave up 5 bases and J gave up 1 base, with 16 bases separating them. CDR1 and CDR2 (germline): SGHAT, FQNNGV. CDR3 length: 16 residues. This specimen comes from a study of blood T cell repertoires in COVID-19. Study overall: COVID-19 samples from acute and convalescent phases originated in the United States, Italy and Spain. The cDNA or gDNA used as material had been derived from T cells, B-cell-depleted T cells, or PBMCs.

Under the authors' procedure: For nucleated cells, counts were estimated from reference gene primer amplification. TCRdb's copy holds only in-frame clones and misses some; the assay was immunoSEQ multiplex PCR. V and J calls plus clone size are reproduced from that table; the DNA served to infer D and trimming. This sample yields over 15,000 clones, of which 76% are seen a single time; under 35% belongs to the top ten. The sequence was obtained from a man in his 70s with active or convalescent COVID-19. V gene TRBV11-2 combines with J gene TRBJ2-3; D is perhaps TRBD2 (5 bases). Sequenced material: peripheral blood. DNA of the CDR3: TGTGCCAGCAGCCCCCTCGGCCGGCGGGGCACAGATACGCAGTATTTT. It translates to CASSPLGRRGTDTQYF.